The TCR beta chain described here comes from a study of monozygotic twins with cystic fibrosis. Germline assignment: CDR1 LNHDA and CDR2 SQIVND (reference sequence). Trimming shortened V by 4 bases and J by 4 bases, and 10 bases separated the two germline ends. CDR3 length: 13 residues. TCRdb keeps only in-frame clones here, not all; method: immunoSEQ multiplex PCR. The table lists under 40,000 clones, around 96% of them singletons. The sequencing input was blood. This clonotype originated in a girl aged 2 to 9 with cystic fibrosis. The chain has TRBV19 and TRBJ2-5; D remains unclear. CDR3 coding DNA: TGTGCCAGTAGTAATGGGCGAGGAGAGACCCAGTACTTC. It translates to CASSNGRGETQYF.